These T cell receptor beta chains were read from a single sample in a study of T cells in Graves' hyperthyroidism and ophthalmopathy. TCRdb used MiXCR to reprocess the multiplex PCR reads, holding one entry per CDR3 protein. Of 550,000 to 700,000 distinct CDR3 sequences detected, around 42% appear once; the ten largest clones hold 15% to 20%. Sequenced material: peripheral blood or thyroid tissue (not recorded which). The source is an adult woman with Graves' disease, either hyperthyroidism or ophthalmopathy (not recorded which). Both conserved end residues are part of each CDR3. D genes are given only for firm matches. Size is omitted from some rows. Given values are once, few, many or a class for expanded clones.

v_call: TRBV12-3/TRBV12-4; j_call: TRBJ1-3; d_call: NA; clone_size: many; cdr3_nt: TGTGCCAGCAGTTCGGGGGGGTCCAGGGAAAGGTTT; cdr3_aa: CASSSGGSRERF
v_call: TRBV20-1; j_call: TRBJ2-5; d_call: TRBD2; clone_size: many; cdr3_nt: TGCAGTGCCATCCCCGGGAGCGGGGTCCAAGAGACCCAGTACTTC; cdr3_aa: CSAIPGSGVQETQYF
v_call: TRBV5-5; j_call: TRBJ1-2; d_call: NA; clone_size: NA; cdr3_nt: TGTGCCAGCAGCTCGGCCTCGGAAAACTATGGCTACACCTTC; cdr3_aa: CASSSASENYGYTF
v_call: TRBV10-3; j_call: TRBJ1-1; d_call: NA; clone_size: NA; cdr3_nt: TGTGCATCGGGCAAGATTAACACTGAAGCTTTCTTT; cdr3_aa: CASGKINTEAFF
v_call: TRBV10-3; j_call: TRBJ2-7; d_call: TRBD1; clone_size: NA; cdr3_nt: TGTGCCATCAGTGTCGGGACAGAGTCCTACGAGCAGTACTTC; cdr3_aa: CAISVGTESYEQYF
v_call: TRBV28; j_call: TRBJ1-1; d_call: NA; clone_size: few; cdr3_nt: TGTGCCAGCAGTTCCATATCCCGCGGGGGCACTGAAGCTTTCTTT; cdr3_aa: CASSSISRGGTEAFF
v_call: TRBV19; j_call: TRBJ1-2; d_call: NA; clone_size: NA; cdr3_nt: TGTGCCAGCCTACTATCGGGACGGGGAGGCCATGGCTACACCTTC; cdr3_aa: CASLLSGRGGHGYTF
v_call: TRBV6-1; j_call: TRBJ1-4; d_call: NA; clone_size: many; cdr3_nt: TGTGCCGTCCGAAACCCCGGAACTAATGAAAAACTGTTTTTT; cdr3_aa: CAVRNPGTNEKLFF
v_call: TRBV7-2; j_call: TRBJ2-5; d_call: TRBD1; clone_size: NA; cdr3_nt: TGTGCCAGCAGCACACACGAGCTCGGCGGGGACAGGGGGCTCCAAGAGACCCAGTACTTC; cdr3_aa: CASSTHELGGDRGLQETQYF
v_call: TRBV7-6; j_call: TRBJ2-2; d_call: NA; clone_size: once; cdr3_nt: TGTGCCAGCAGCACCGGGGCGGCAGGGCACACCGGGGAGCTGTTTTTT; cdr3_aa: CASSTGAAGHTGELFF
v_call: TRBV12-3/TRBV12-4; j_call: TRBJ2-5; d_call: NA; clone_size: many; cdr3_nt: TGTGCCAGCAGTCCCCCGCATGGGTTGGGAGAGACCCAGTACTTC; cdr3_aa: CASSPPHGLGETQYF
v_call: TRBV10-3; j_call: TRBJ2-5; d_call: TRBD1; clone_size: NA; cdr3_nt: TGTGCCATCGGGGGGACAGGCGAGGGGGCCCAGTACTTC; cdr3_aa: CAIGGTGEGAQYF
v_call: TRBV12-3/TRBV12-4; j_call: TRBJ1-2; d_call: NA; clone_size: many; cdr3_nt: TGTGCCAGCAGTTTTCGGGATGCTAACTATGGCTACACCTTC; cdr3_aa: CASSFRDANYGYTF
v_call: TRBV7-7; j_call: TRBJ2-2; d_call: TRBD2; clone_size: NA; cdr3_nt: TGTGCCAGCAGCCCGGGACTAGCGGGGGGTGCCGGGGAGCTGTTTTTT; cdr3_aa: CASSPGLAGGAGELFF
v_call: TRBV30; j_call: TRBJ1-2; d_call: NA; clone_size: many; cdr3_nt: TGTGCCTGGAGTGATCCGTCGCACTATGGCTACACCTTC; cdr3_aa: CAWSDPSHYGYTF